The present T cell receptor (beta chain) was sequenced within a study of OX40 agonist ivuxolimab in advanced cancers. Sampling of blood occurred at baseline, cycle 4 day 1, and cycle 7 day 1. Measured with immunoSEQ multiplex PCR; TCRdb has only the in-frame clones, and not every one. The sample comprises 25,000 to 35,000 clones, roughly 89% of which are singletons, and about a fifth rests with the top ten. As for this clone: Its antigen is unknown.

General study results and limits: Near-lowest levels of clonal expansion characterized partial responders at 0.1-3.0 mg/kg.

Sequencing was performed on CD4+ or CD8+ T cells sorted from blood, taken in a trial of the OX40 agonist ivuxolimab. This clonotype originated in an adult with an advanced solid tumor such as melanoma, head and neck, liver or kidney cancer.

The CDR3 region has the DNA TGTGCCAGCAGTTCTTACCGTTACAGACAGGGGGCCTATACGGGGTACGAGCAGTACTTC. Translated: CASSSYRYRQGAYTGYEQYF. The J gene is TRBJ2-7, the V gene TRBV27; 10 nucleotides align to TRBD1. CDR3 length: 20 amino acids. The germline CDR1 and CDR2 sequences are MNHEY and SMNVEV (reference sequence). Unmatched junction bases numbered 22, after V lost 4 bases and J lost 4 bases.